A selection of T cell receptor beta chains follows, all from one sample in a study of blood T cell repertoires in COVID-19. The assay was immunoSEQ multiplex PCR, and TCRdb's table has in-frame clones only and misses some. This table holds 180,000 or so clones, about 91% found once. Sequencing was carried out using PBMCs or T cells enriched from blood (not recorded which). All receptors derive from a young woman who had recovered from COVID-19. Both conserved end residues are part of each CDR3. Each record gives: CDR3 DNA, CDR3 protein, CDR3 length, J gene, clone size, D gene, V gene. A D gene is named only where the DNA matches it firmly. Clone size appears in some rows only: once, few, many, or a class for an expanded clone.

DNA: TGTGCCAGCAGTGCCGGACCCGCGGGGGTTGCGGATACGCAGTATTTT
CDR3: CASSAGPAGVADTQYF
length: 16
J: TRBJ2-3
size: -
D: TRBD2
V: TRBV6-1

DNA: TGTGCCAGCAGCTTTGGACGGGACTTTTCCTACGAGCAGTACTTC
CDR3: CASSFGRDFSYEQYF
length: 15
J: TRBJ2-7
size: -
D: -
V: TRBV7-9

DNA: TGTGCTAGTGGCCCCGGACAGCCGGGCACCGGGGAGCTGTTTTTT
CDR3: CASGPGQPGTGELFF
length: 15
J: TRBJ2-2
size: -
D: -
V: TRBV12-5

DNA: TGTGCCAGGGACGAGGGACTAGCGGGAGAGCGGGTGGATTGCGATACGCAGTATTTT
CDR3: CARDEGLAGERVDCDTQYF
length: 19
J: TRBJ2-3
size: -
D: TRBD2
V: TRBV27

DNA: TGTGCCAGCAGCCAAGATTTAGCGGGGGGCGGCGATGAGCAGTTCTTC
CDR3: CASSQDLAGGGDEQFF
length: 16
J: TRBJ2-1
size: -
D: TRBD2
V: TRBV14

DNA: TGCGCCAGCAGCCAAGGGACAGGTTCCACGAACACCGGGGAGCTGTTTTTT
CDR3: CASSQGTGSTNTGELFF
length: 17
J: TRBJ2-2
size: -
D: TRBD1
V: TRBV4-3

DNA: TGTGCCATCAGTGGGACAAGTACCTACGAGCAGTACTTC
CDR3: CAISGTSTYEQYF
length: 13
J: TRBJ2-7
size: -
D: -
V: TRBV10-3

DNA: TGCAGCGTTGAATGGCCTCAGGGTAAAGCTTTCTTT
CDR3: CSVEWPQGKAFF
length: 12
J: TRBJ1-1
size: -
D: -
V: TRBV29-1

DNA: TGTGCCAGCAGCGGAGAAGCTAGCGGGTACACAGATACGCAGTATTTT
CDR3: CASSGEASGYTDTQYF
length: 16
J: TRBJ2-3
size: -
D: TRBD2
V: TRBV28

DNA: TGTGCCAGCAGCCCTACTAGCGGGAGTCACCACGAGCAGTACTTC
CDR3: CASSPTSGSHHEQYF
length: 15
J: TRBJ2-7
size: -
D: TRBD2
V: TRBV5-4

DNA: TGTGCCAGTAGCCCACTTGGGGCCACTGAAGCTTTCTTT
CDR3: CASSPLGATEAFF
length: 13
J: TRBJ1-1
size: -
D: -
V: TRBV19

DNA: TGTGCCAGCAGCCAAGGGACAGGGAGGGCCGAGCAGTACTTC
CDR3: CASSQGTGRAEQYF
length: 14
J: TRBJ2-7
size: -
D: TRBD1
V: TRBV7-8

DNA: TGTGCCAGCAGCTTGATGATGGCTACCGGGGTCGGTGAGCAGTTCTTC
CDR3: CASSLMMATGVGEQFF
length: 16
J: TRBJ2-1
size: -
D: -
V: TRBV5-6

DNA: TGCGCCAGCAGTGAAACTCGGTGGACAGTCAACTATGGCTACACCTTC
CDR3: CASSETRWTVNYGYTF
length: 16
J: TRBJ1-2
size: -
D: -
V: TRBV10-2

DNA: TGTGCCAGCGCCGGACAGGGAAGTAGGTACACTGAAGCTTTCTTT
CDR3: CASAGQGSRYTEAFF
length: 15
J: TRBJ1-1
size: -
D: TRBD1
V: TRBV28

DNA: TGTGCCAGCAGCGACAGGGTCTTTAGCAATCAGCCCCAGCATTTT
CDR3: CASSDRVFSNQPQHF
length: 15
J: TRBJ1-5
size: -
D: TRBD1
V: TRBV7-2

DNA: TGCAGTGCTGGGGGGGCACGCTACACCTTC
CDR3: CSAGGARYTF
length: 10
J: TRBJ1-2
size: -
D: -
V: TRBV20-1

DNA: TGTGCCAGCAGCCCTGATAGGGGGAACGCCTACAATGAGCAGTTCTTC
CDR3: CASSPDRGNAYNEQFF
length: 16
J: TRBJ2-1
size: -
D: -
V: TRBV5-6

DNA: TGTGCCAGCAGCCCGACCGGGAAGAACACTGAAGCTTTCTTT
CDR3: CASSPTGKNTEAFF
length: 14
J: TRBJ1-1
size: few
D: -
V: TRBV7-9

DNA: TGCGCCAGCAGCTTAAGGGGGGGTGGTACCTACAATGAGCAGTTCTTC
CDR3: CASSLRGGGTYNEQFF
length: 16
J: TRBJ2-1
size: -
D: -
V: TRBV5-1

DNA: TGTGCCAGCAGTCAGGGCGGGACCTACGAGCAGTACTTC
CDR3: CASSQGGTYEQYF
length: 13
J: TRBJ2-7
size: -
D: -
V: TRBV28

DNA: TGCGCCAGCAGCCAAGGGGACAGGGGGAACTATGGCTACACCTTC
CDR3: CASSQGDRGNYGYTF
length: 15
J: TRBJ1-2
size: -
D: TRBD1
V: TRBV4-1